The 30 T cell receptor beta chains given below trace back to one sample, sequenced in a study of T cell changes during pregnancy in multiple sclerosis. Using immunoSEQ multiplex PCR, the repertoire was profiled, and TCRdb retains in-frame clones only, with some absent. In the table there are roughly 20,000 clones, 85% to 95% of which are singletons. Source: CD4+ T cells from peripheral blood mononuclear cells, taken in the third trimester of pregnancy. The receptor source for this set is a female donor with multiple sclerosis, enrolled in a pregnancy study.

The chain combines TRBV7-9 with TRBJ1-4; no clear D gene. Trimming removed 4 bases at V and 8 bases at J, with 20 bases between. Looked up from germline, CDR1 is SEHNR and CDR2 is FQNEAQ (reference sequence). This CDR3 is 16 amino acids long. In nucleotides, the CDR3 is TGTGCCAGCAGCTCCACTTACATCGGCGGCGGGGAAAAACTGTTTTTT. Translation: CASSSTYIGGGEKLFF.

V and J are TRBV6-6 and TRBJ2-7, with TRBD2 matching 13 bases. Trimming removed 0 bases from V and 10 bases from J; junction bases left unmatched: 3. The germline V gene has CDR1 MNHNY and CDR2 SVGAGI (reference sequence). CDR3 length: 14 residues. The CDR3 DNA sequence: TGTGCCAGCAGTTACTCCACTAGCGGGGGGGCCCAGTACTTC. It encodes CASSYSTSGGAQYF.

The chain employs TRBV18 and TRBJ1-1; D remains unclear. The CDR3 sequence is 15 residues long. Trimming took 3 bases from V and 2 from J, leaving 13 bases between them. Germline CDR1 reads KGHSH; CDR2 reads LQKENI. CDR3 in amino acids: CASSPLQTENTEAFF. CDR3 in DNA: TGTGCCAGCTCACCGTTACAAACAGAAAACACTGAAGCTTTCTTT.

V gene TRBV7-9 combines with J gene TRBJ2-7, with a weak D call TRBD1 (6 bases). Trimming took off 0 bases at V and 4 bases at J, with 19 bases between the two ends. Per the germline V gene, CDR1 is SEHNR and CDR2 is FQNEAQ (reference sequence). The CDR3 extends over 17 amino acids. The CDR3 nucleotides are TGTGCCAGCAGCTTAGCGCAGACGAAACCAGGGGCTTACGAGCAGTACTTC. This gives the protein CASSLAQTKPGAYEQYF.

CDR3 protein: CASSDMKRGVSTGELFF. The CDR3 nucleotides read TGTGCCAGCAGTGATATGAAGCGGGGGGTCTCGACCGGGGAGCTGTTTTTT. This chain uses TRBV25-1 with TRBJ2-2, with 9 bases aligning to TRBD2. The CDR3 runs to 17 residues. V shed 3 bases, J shed 5 bases, and the junction held 10 bases outside the gene matches. Germline V gene lookup returns CDR1 MGHDK and CDR2 SYGVNS.

The J gene is TRBJ2-2, the V gene TRBV7-9, with a possible D match to TRBD1 (6 bases). Germline assignment: CDR1 SEHNR and CDR2 FQNEAQ (reference sequence). V lost 2 bases and J 1 base, leaving 8 bases between the germline ends. This CDR3 region has 15 residues. The CDR3 protein is CASSLLTGNTGELFF. CDR3 sequence (DNA): TGTGCCAGCAGCTTATTGACAGGGAACACCGGGGAGCTGTTTTTT. The full variable domain, its missing parts supplied by reference TRBV7-9 and TRBJ2-2, is DTGVSQNPRHKITKRGQNVTFRCDPISEHNRLYWYRQTLGQGPEFLTYFQNEAQLEKSRLLSDRFSAERPKGSFSTLEIQRTEQGDSAMYLCASSLLTGNTGELFFGEGSRLTVL.

CDR3 sequence reads: CASSVVSRGAYNEQFF. The CDR3 coding sequence is TGTGCCAGCAGCGTAGTTTCGCGGGGGGCCTACAATGAGCAGTTCTTC. The chain uses TRBV9 and TRBJ2-1; 8 bases line up with TRBD2. This CDR3 contains 16 residues. The V gene end was trimmed by 0 bases and the J gene end by 2 bases; junction bases not matched to a gene: 4. The germline gives CDR1 SGDLS, CDR2 YYNGEE.

V is TRBV5-1 and J is TRBJ2-1; 10 nucleotides line up with TRBD1. This CDR3 is built from 15 residues. CDR1 is SGHRS and CDR2 is YFSETQ in the germline V gene. The ends lost 4 bases at V and 7 bases at J; junction bases unmatched: 8. This CDR3 reads CASSAVGQGGNEQFF. CDR3 coding DNA: TGCGCCAGCAGCGCGGTCGGACAGGGGGGAAATGAGCAGTTCTTC.

The chain couples TRBV4-3 to TRBJ2-1, with TRBD2 matching over 14 bases. Germline V lookup: CDR1 LGHNA, CDR2 YSLEER. The CDR3 length is 19 residues. Trimming cost V 4 bases and J 3 bases; bases outside gene matches: 11. In DNA form, the CDR3 reads TGCGCCAGCAGCCCGGGACTAGCGGGGGCCCAAACTTTCTACAATGAGCAGTTCTTC. This codes for CASSPGLAGAQTFYNEQFF.

This clone has just one count. The chain employs TRBV7-6 and TRBJ2-7, with D perhaps TRBD1 (5 bases). Germline V gene data show CDR1 as SGHVS and CDR2 as FNYEAQ. The length of the CDR3 is 15 residues. V was clipped by 7 bases and J by 2 bases, with 18 bases between them. Here the CDR3 reads CASTPVEGATYEQYF. As DNA, the CDR3 is TGTGCCAGCACCCCCGTCGAAGGGGCCACCTACGAGCAGTACTTC.

The gene calls are TRBV5-6 and TRBJ1-4; D is possibly TRBD1 (5 bases). The germline V gene encodes CDR1 SGHDT and CDR2 YYEEEE. The CDR3 runs 14 residues. V dropped 2 bases and J dropped 8 bases, with 13 bases sitting between them. CDR3 sequence (DNA): TGTGCCAGCAGCTTTCAGGGATTGGGCGAAAAACTGTTTTTT. Residues: CASSFQGLGEKLFF.

The CDR3 spells CASSWGGSTGELFF. CDR3 DNA sequence: TGTGCCAGCAGTTGGGGGGGTAGCACCGGGGAGCTGTTTTTT. The rearrangement links TRBV28 to TRBJ2-2; 7 bases are shared with TRBD2. Trimming removed 4 bases from V and 4 bases from J; junction bases left unmatched: 3. The V gene's germline CDR1 is MDHEN and CDR2 SYDVKM. The CDR3 has 14 amino acids.

The V call is TRBV25-1, the J call TRBJ1-1; TRBD1 might be the D (5 bases). V was shortened by 5 bases and J by 0 bases, with 7 bases between the two germline ends. Germline V gene lookup returns CDR1 MGHDK and CDR2 SYGVNS. CDR3 size: 13 residues. This CDR3 reads CASSRQMNTEAFF. The CDR3 DNA reads as TGTGCCAGCAGTAGACAGATGAACACTGAAGCTTTCTTT.

This clone was counted between two and nine times. The chain has TRBV2 and TRBJ1-1, with 8 bases matching TRBD1. Germline V gives CDR1 SNHLY, CDR2 FYNNEI. The junction had 11 bases not matched to a gene; V was cut back by 6 bases and J by 11 bases. This CDR3 comprises 13 residues. The CDR3 is CASREPGQVDAFF. CDR3 in DNA: TGTGCCAGCAGGGAGCCGGGACAGGTTGACGCTTTCTTT.

The chain couples TRBV28 to TRBJ1-2, with no clear D. The V end lost 2 bases, the J end lost 5 bases, and 9 bases lay between the germline ends. In germline, CDR1 is MDHEN, CDR2 SYDVKM. The CDR3 has 13 amino acids. The CDR3: CASSLPGWYGYTF. CDR3 coding DNA: TGTGCCAGCAGTTTACCGGGGTGGTATGGCTACACCTTC.

With regard to this clone: The sample has other DNA sequences that encode this CDR3 too. This chain links TRBV5-1 with TRBJ1-1; D may be TRBD1 (5 bases). V dropped 3 bases and J dropped 1 base, with 7 bases sitting between them. The CDR3 extends over 13 amino acids. CDR1 is SGHRS and CDR2 is YFSETQ in the germline V gene. CDR3 coding DNA: TGCGCCAGCAGCTGGACACGGAACACTGAAGCTTTCTTT. Translating gives CASSWTRNTEAFF.

V gene TRBV4-1 combines with J gene TRBJ1-1; perhaps TRBD1 as D (5 bases). The V gene's germline CDR1 is MGHRA and CDR2 YSYEKL. Trimming left V 1 base short and J 0 bases short, with 18 bases between. The CDR3 has 18 amino acids. The CDR3, as DNA: TGCGCCAGCAGCCAAGGTATCTCGGGGGGGGGTATGAACACTGAAGCTTTCTTT. Translation: CASSQGISGGGMNTEAFF.

This chain links TRBV4-1 with TRBJ2-3, with unresolved D. This CDR3 contains 13 residues. Germline CDR1 is MGHRA and CDR2 is YSYEKL. V was pared by 1 base and J by 6 bases, with 8 bases between. The CDR3, as DNA: TGCGCCAGCAGCCAAGGCCCCCGGGATACGCAGTATTTT. Translation gives CASSQGPRDTQYF.

This clone was seen once. This sequence joins TRBV2 and TRBJ2-7; D unresolved. This CDR3 is built from 12 residues. Deletions cut 10 bases from V and 0 bases from J, with 10 bases between. Per the germline V gene, CDR1 is SNHLY and CDR2 is FYNNEI. The CDR3 DNA reads TGTGCCACTGAGATAAGCTCCTACGAGCAGTACTTC. Its protein product is CATEISSYEQYF. Variable domain in full (rest from reference TRBV2 and TRBJ2-7): EPEVTQTPSHQVTQMGQEVILRCVPISNHLYFYWYRQILGQKVEFLVSFYNNEISEKSEIFDDQFSVERPDGSNFTLKIRSTKLEDSAMYFCATEISSYEQYFGPGTRLTVT.

The rearrangement uses TRBV14 and TRBJ2-6; D gene unclear. This CDR3 region has 14 residues. V dropped 3 bases and J dropped 0 bases, with 3 bases sitting between them. Germline CDR1 and CDR2: SGHDN and FVKESK. CDR3 in amino acids: CASSQSSGANVLTF. The CDR3 coding sequence is TGTGCCAGCAGCCAGAGCTCTGGGGCCAACGTCCTGACTTTC.

The rearrangement joins TRBV10-1 to TRBJ1-1; 7 positions agree with TRBD1. The CDR3 runs to 18 residues. The V gene's germline CDR1 is WNHNN and CDR2 SYGVQD (reference sequence). V lost 6 bases, J lost 0 bases, and 16 bases stayed unmatched. CDR3 amino acids: CASRVSTGQRNLNTEAFF. The CDR3 region has the DNA TGCGCCAGCAGAGTATCAACGGGACAGAGAAACCTGAACACTGAAGCTTTCTTT.

This sequence joins TRBV6-1 and TRBJ1-6, with a tentative D call TRBD1 (6 bases). The V end was cut by 3 bases, the J end by 10 bases, with 13 bases between. The germline CDR1 and CDR2 sequences are MNHNS and SASEGT. This CDR3 has 14 amino acids. This CDR3 reads CASSEGQSGSPLHF. The CDR3, as DNA: TGTGCCAGCAGTGAGGGACAAAGCGGCTCACCCCTCCACTTT.

The V gene is TRBV6-1, the J gene TRBJ1-2; D is unclear. This CDR3 contains 12 residues. The V gene's germline CDR1 is MNHNS and CDR2 SASEGT. V was cut by 7 bases and J by 2 bases, with 8 bases left in between. CDR3 nucleotides: TGTGCCAGCATTGGTCAGAACTATGGCTACACCTTC. Amino acid sequence: CASIGQNYGYTF.

The chain employs TRBV29-1 and TRBJ2-5; 7 nucleotides match TRBD1. With V trimmed by 5 bases and J by 3 bases, 6 bases remained unmatched. Germline V gives CDR1 SQVTM, CDR2 ANQGSEA. The CDR3 is made up of 13 amino acids. CDR3 sequence reads: CSVSRGTEETQYF. The CDR3 nucleotides are TGCAGCGTTAGCCGAGGGACAGAAGAGACCCAGTACTTC.

The chain couples TRBV18 to TRBJ1-2; tentative D call: TRBD1 (6 bases). This CDR3 is built from 13 residues. Germline V gene lookup returns CDR1 KGHSH and CDR2 LQKENI. Trimming pared 3 bases from V and 1 base from J, leaving 6 bases between. CDR3 coding DNA: TGTGCCAGCTCACCGGACAGTAACTATGGCTACACCTTC. This encodes CASSPDSNYGYTF.

J is TRBJ1-2 and V is TRBV19; TRBD1 agrees at 8 bases. V shed 6 bases and J 0 bases; nucleotides not matched to a gene: 9. This CDR3 has 16 residues. The germline CDR1 and CDR2 sequences are LNHDA and SQIVND (reference sequence). The CDR3 nucleotides are TGTGCCAGTAGCGATCTAGGACAGGGACCTAACTATGGCTACACCTTC. Protein sequence: CASSDLGQGPNYGYTF.

The CDR3 coding sequence is TGCGCCAGCAGCTTCGAGCCGGGACAACCCTACGAGCAGTACTTC. This sequence encodes CASSFEPGQPYEQYF. The chain couples TRBV5-1 to TRBJ2-7; D is possibly TRBD1 (6 bases). Germline lookup yields CDR1 SGHRS and CDR2 YFSETQ. Trimming removed 2 bases from V and 2 bases from J, with 14 bases in between. There are 15 residues in the CDR3.

This sequence joins TRBV10-1 and TRBJ2-1; 8 nucleotides match TRBD2. Looked up from germline, CDR1 is WNHNN and CDR2 is SYGVQD (reference sequence). Unmatched junction bases numbered 10, after V lost 6 bases and J lost 6 bases. This CDR3 is 15 amino acids long. The CDR3 sequence is CASRPGTSSLNEQFF. The CDR3 DNA is TGCGCCAGCAGACCCGGGACTAGTAGTCTCAATGAGCAGTTCTTC.

The V call is TRBV30, the J call TRBJ2-7; the match to TRBD1 covers 9 bases. The ends lost 2 bases at V and 9 bases at J; junction bases unmatched: 5. The CDR3 is made up of 12 amino acids. The V gene's germline CDR1 is GTSNPN and CDR2 SVGIG (reference sequence). CDR3 sequence reads: CAWSRDRVVQYF. DNA for the CDR3: TGTGCCTGGAGTAGGGACAGGGTCGTGCAGTACTTC.

The table lists this clone with a few counts. The J gene is TRBJ1-1, the V gene TRBV5-6; 9 bases map to TRBD1. J lost 4 bases, V lost 4 bases, and 11 bases had no gene match. This CDR3 comprises 16 residues. Germline V gene data show CDR1 as SGHDT and CDR2 as YYEEEE. The CDR3 DNA is TGTGCCAGCAGCCCAGGACAGGGGCTAATCTCCACTGAAGCTTTCTTT. This codes for CASSPGQGLISTEAFF. The full variable domain, with the rest looked up from reference TRBV5-6 and TRBJ1-1, is DAGVTQSPTHLIKTRGQQVTLRCSPKSGHDTVSWYQQALGQGPQFIFQYYEEEERQRGNFPDRFSGHQFPNYSSELNVNALLLGDSALYLCASSPGQGLISTEAFFGQGTRLTVV.